These 20 T cell receptor beta chains were sequenced from one sample in a study of STAT5B mutations in CD4+ large granular lymphocyte leukemia (dated by TCRdb to between 2021 and 2024). The library relied on the immunoSEQ multiplex PCR assay. TCRdb took over this immuneACCESS table, retaining in-frame rearrangements with V and J assigned. Such tables are incomplete; in checked studies, under half of the missing clones stem from an unresolved V gene, and the remainder is unexplained. Recorded for this sample are around 33,000 clones; roughly 65% of them occurred a single time. Of the sample, about 3% falls within the top ten clones. What was sequenced was CD4+ T cells from blood buffy coats. The receptor set was obtained from a human donor in good health.

The count of this clone is one. The chain combines TRBV29-1 with TRBJ1-2; D might be TRBD1 (5 bases). Trimming took 6 bases from V and 5 from J, leaving 10 bases between them. Germline values: CDR1 SQVTM, CDR2 ANQGSEA. The CDR3 is 11 residues long. The CDR3 here is CSVSDRYGYTF. DNA for the CDR3: TGCAGCGTCTCAGACAGATATGGCTACACCTTC.

V gene TRBV9 combines with J gene TRBJ2-3, with 9 bases fitting TRBD2. V dropped 0 bases and J dropped 1; count of bases not matched to a gene: 0. CDR3 size: 15 residues. Germline V CDR1 and CDR2: SGDLS, YYNGEE. As DNA, the CDR3 is TGTGCCAGCAGCGTAGCTAGCGGGGGCACAGATACGCAGTATTTT. It codes for CASSVASGGTDTQYF.

The rearrangement uses TRBV7-2 and TRBJ1-1; D remains unclear. Trimming took off 1 base at V and 8 bases at J, with 8 bases between the two ends. The CDR3 consists of 12 residues. Germline V lookup: CDR1 SGHTA, CDR2 FQGNSA. CDR3 nucleotide sequence: TGTGCCAGCAGCTTAGGGCAAAGAGAAGCTTTCTTT. It translates to CASSLGQREAFF.

The chain couples TRBV5-1 to TRBJ2-2; 13 positions agree with TRBD2. J gave up 4 bases and V 5 bases, and 8 bases lay outside the gene matches. This CDR3 contains 17 residues. Per the germline V gene, CDR1 is SGHRS and CDR2 is YFSETQ. The CDR3 bases are TGCGCCAGCAGAGCCGGGACTAGCGGGGCGGGCACCGGGGAGCTGTTTTTT. Amino acid sequence: CASRAGTSGAGTGELFF.

The rearrangement joins TRBV9 to TRBJ2-7; the match to TRBD2 covers 10 bases. Germline V gives CDR1 SGDLS, CDR2 YYNGEE. There are 16 residues in the CDR3. J was trimmed by 2 bases and V by 0 bases; bases with no gene match: 5. The CDR3 DNA is TGTGCCAGCAGCGTAGGTCCTAGCGGGGGAACCTACGAGCAGTACTTC. Protein sequence: CASSVGPSGGTYEQYF.

V and J are TRBV19 and TRBJ1-5; the match to TRBD1 covers 11 bases. Losses at the gene ends were 4 bases for V and 7 bases for J; bases not matched to a gene: 12. The CDR3 sequence is 17 residues long. Germline V lookup: CDR1 LNHDA, CDR2 SQIVND (reference sequence). CDR3 coding DNA: TGTGCCAGTAGTAGGACAGGGGGCGCCTGGGTAAGACAGCCCCAGCATTTT. It translates to CASSRTGGAWVRQPQHF.

This sequence joins TRBV4-2 and TRBJ2-7; D tentatively fits TRBD1 or TRBD2 (5 bases each). The CDR3 length is 18 residues. Per the germline V gene, CDR1 is LGHNA and CDR2 is YNFKEQ. Trimming removed 4 bases from V and 2 bases from J, with 24 bases in between. CDR3 sequence (DNA): TGTGCCAGCAGCCCGGGACCCGGTTTTAGTCAGGCGGCCTACGAGCAGTACTTC. Translated: CASSPGPGFSQAAYEQYF.

The chain carries TRBV7-8 and TRBJ2-1, with 11 bases fitting TRBD2. The CDR3 length is 16 residues. V lost 7 bases, J lost 10 bases, and 15 bases stayed unmatched. Germline V gene lookup returns CDR1 SGHVS and CDR2 FQNEAQ. The CDR3 region has the DNA TGTGCCAGCATCCCTAGGAGTAGCGGGGGGGCGAGAGAGCAGTTCTTC. This sequence encodes CASIPRSSGGAREQFF.

This chain joins TRBV9 and TRBJ2-2; the match to TRBD2 covers 10 bases. J was trimmed by 8 bases and V by 0 bases; bases with no gene match: 10. The CDR3 has 17 amino acids. From germline, CDR1 is SGDLS and CDR2 YYNGEE. In DNA, the CDR3 is TGTGCCAGCAGCGTAGGATGGGGACTAGCGTCAGGGGGGGAGCTGTTTTTT. Its translation is CASSVGWGLASGGELFF.

This clone was detected only a few times. The chain carries TRBV18 and TRBJ1-2; D is perhaps TRBD1 (5 bases). CDR1 KGHSH and CDR2 LQKENI come from the germline V gene. The V and J ends lost 0 bases and 4 bases respectively, with 12 bases between them. CDR3 length equals 15 residues. CDR3 sequence: CASSPPGRVPYGYTF. The CDR3 DNA sequence: TGTGCCAGCTCACCACCGGGCAGGGTCCCCTATGGCTACACCTTC.

The CDR3 DNA reads as TGTGCCAGCAGCTTTTCCGGCGGGGGGACACCCTACGAGCAGTACTTC. It yields the protein CASSFSGGGTPYEQYF. V gene TRBV7-2 combines with J gene TRBJ2-7, with 8 bases that match TRBD2. V gave up 3 bases and J gave up 2 bases; unmatched junction bases: 9. This CDR3 is 16 amino acids long. Germline V CDR1 and CDR2: SGHTA, FQGNSA.

The chain uses TRBV30 and TRBJ1-2; no clear D gene. CDR3 length equals 12 residues. Trimming left V 4 bases short and J 7 bases short, with 13 bases between. Germline CDR1 and CDR2: GTSNPN and SVGIG (reference sequence). The CDR3 DNA is TGTGCCTGGAAGAAAAAAGTAGGTGGCTACACCTTC. It is translated as CAWKKKVGGYTF.

The chain couples TRBV5-1 to TRBJ2-5; 7 bases align to TRBD2. Germline V gene lookup returns CDR1 SGHRS and CDR2 YFSETQ. CDR3 size: 15 residues. The ends lost 4 bases at V and 1 base at J; junction bases unmatched: 7. For the CDR3, the DNA is TGCGCCAGCAGCCCGATACTAGCGACCCAAGAGACCCAGTACTTC. It translates to CASSPILATQETQYF.

This clone has more than one count but fewer than ten. The rearrangement joins TRBV7-2 to TRBJ1-1, with D unclear. Trimming cost V 2 bases and J 2 bases, with 15 bases left between them. Germline loops: CDR1 SGHTA, CDR2 FQGNSA. This CDR3 has 16 residues. CDR3 protein: CASSLSRRGLNTEAFF. CDR3 in DNA: TGTGCCAGCAGCTTATCTAGACGGGGTCTAAACACTGAAGCTTTCTTT.

The rearrangement uses TRBV5-8 and TRBJ2-2; no firm D call. CDR3 length: 15 residues. Germline CDR1 and CDR2: SGHTS and YDEGEE. V was cut by 0 bases and J by 4 bases, with 10 bases left in between. The CDR3 reads CASSLVSLPTGELFF. CDR3 in DNA: TGTGCCAGCAGCTTGGTATCCCTGCCCACCGGGGAGCTGTTTTTT.

This chain uses TRBV7-2 with TRBJ2-1; no definite D call. From germline, CDR1 is SGHTA and CDR2 FQGNSA. Trimming removed 1 base from V and 4 bases from J, with 11 bases in between. The CDR3 is 15 amino acids. CDR3 in amino acids: CASSLEANKYNEQFF. CDR3 sequence (DNA): TGTGCCAGCAGCTTAGAAGCCAACAAATACAATGAGCAGTTCTTC.

This chain uses TRBV25-1 with TRBJ1-1; tentatively, D is TRBD1 (5 bases). The V and J ends lost 1 base and 4 bases respectively, with 16 bases between them. Germline lookup yields CDR1 MGHDK and CDR2 SYGVNS. The CDR3 length is 16 residues. The CDR3 DNA follows: TGTGCCAGCAGTGAATCGCGGCCCCAGGGAAGCACTGAAGCTTTCTTT. Its translation is CASSESRPQGSTEAFF.

The rearrangement links TRBV7-9 to TRBJ2-7, with a weak D call TRBD2 (6 bases). Germline V gene lookup returns CDR1 SEHNR and CDR2 FQNEAQ (reference sequence). The CDR3 contains 15 residues. Trimming took 3 bases from V and 0 from J, leaving 12 bases between them. The CDR3 sequence: CASSFAGGSSYEQYF. The CDR3 bases are TGTGCCAGCAGCTTCGCAGGAGGGAGCTCCTACGAGCAGTACTTC.

The gene calls are TRBV4-3 and TRBJ1-2; D is possibly TRBD1 (6 bases). The germline V and J ends were trimmed by 0 bases and 5 bases, with 10 bases remaining between them. The germline CDR1 and CDR2 sequences are LGHNA and YSLEER. CDR3 length equals 14 residues. The CDR3 reads CASSQERGRYGYTF. CDR3 DNA: TGCGCCAGCAGCCAAGAGCGGGGGCGGTATGGCTACACCTTC.

This chain uses TRBV6-5 with TRBJ1-6; 7 positions agree with TRBD1. Germline V gene lookup returns CDR1 MNHEY and CDR2 SVGAGI. Trimming removed 2 bases from V and 10 bases from J; junction bases left unmatched: 5. The CDR3 extends over 14 amino acids. The CDR3 reads CASSYNRGISPLHF. The DNA for the CDR3 is TGTGCCAGCAGTTACAACAGGGGAATCTCACCCCTCCACTTT.